This TCR beta chain was identified during a study of blood T cell repertoires in COVID-19. About the study: Samples came from the United States, Italy and Spain, spanning acute and convalescent COVID-19. The analysed material was cDNA or gDNA that came from T cells, B-cell-depleted T cells, or PBMCs.

Source study methods: Reference gene primers were amplified, and this amplification served to estimate nucleated cell counts. Generated by immunoSEQ multiplex PCR, the TCRdb table keeps only in-frame clones and is missing some. D and trimming were read from the DNA, whereas the V and J calls and clone size are those reported in that table. The table has tens of thousands of clones, approximately 90% seen once. Sample: peripheral blood. The sequence was collected from a man in his forties or fifties with acute or convalescent COVID-19.

The CDR3 nucleotides read TGTGCCAGCAGGACAGGGGGCTTTGGCTACGAGCAGTACTTC. Translating gives CASRTGGFGYEQYF. V usage is TRBV2 and J usage is TRBJ2-7, with TRBD1 matching 10 bases. This CDR3 spans 14 amino acids. Per the germline V gene, CDR1 is SNHLY and CDR2 is FYNNEI. J lost 3 bases, V lost 6 bases, and 5 bases had no gene match. The full variable domain, in which reference TRBV2 and TRBJ2-7 provide the parts outside the CDR3, is EPEVTQTPSHQVTQMGQEVILRCVPISNHLYFYWYRQILGQKVEFLVSFYNNEISEKSEIFDDQFSVERPDGSNFTLKIRSTKLEDSAMYFCASRTGGFGYEQYFGPGTRLTVT.